This paragraph covers one T cell receptor beta chain sequence. This clonotype came up a few times. Its antigen is currently not known. Base qualities are not provided; no much larger clone lies one nucleotide away. The data stem from a study of CD8 T cells in ankylosing spondylitis (dated by TCRdb to about 2017). For context, the study as a whole: The study set out to find disease-linked TCR variants by profiling T cell receptor beta repertoires in ankylosing spondylitis patients and healthy donors. The full study cohort comprised around 25 ankylosing spondylitis patients and about 110 healthy donors. Peripheral blood was sampled, and synovial fluid was also collected from ankylosing spondylitis patients. Results and caveats for the whole study, not just this receptor: Blood from ankylosing spondylitis patients appeared to be characterized by a TCR beta motif made up of about 8 highly homologous amino acid variants. The disease-linked clones were reported as significantly enriched in matched synovial fluid samples from ankylosing spondylitis patients. Some motif variants had previously been reported in the synovial fluid and blood of reactive arthritis patients, which suggests shared mechanisms of disease initiation. In peripheral blood, the disease-linked clones were found at relatively low frequencies and had a CD8+ phenotype.

The sample was run on an Illumina HiSeq 2500. Quantitative 5'-RACE with molecular barcodes was used to prepare TCR beta libraries. Turning to the authors' computational methods: Disease-linked TCR variants were identified with a new computational method built on a probabilistic model of VDJ rearrangement. The public reads were reprocessed in TCRdb via fastp at Q25 and MiXCR, keeping in-frame beta chains. Rows with one shared CDR3 protein collapse into an entry with the most common genes and DNA. These V and J calls originate from TCRdb's pipeline instead of the authors' own analysis. Recorded for this sample are about 700,000 distinct CDR3 sequences; 15% to 20% of them occurred a single time. About 19% of the sample belongs to the ten largest clones. From cysteine to phenylalanine, the CDR3 is 15 amino acids long. CDR3 DNA is the only sequence kept; it has 45 bases, read in frame from the first base. V drops 8 bases and J drops 6 bases, leaving 20 bases in between. The germline V gene encodes CDR1 SGHAT and CDR2 FQNNGV.

The sequence derives from a male donor with ankylosing spondylitis. The sequence is built from TRBV11-2 and TRBJ2-1; TRBD2 is a possible D gene, resting on 6 matching bases. Source material: blood, either unsorted or a sorted T cell fraction (not recorded which). The nucleotide sequence reads TGTGCCAGCTCCCTACGGGGAGGCATAGGCAATGAGCAGTTCTTC. It translates as CASSLRGGIGNEQFF.